The TCR beta chain described here comes from a study of PD-L1 blockade in urothelial cancer. Measured with immunoSEQ multiplex PCR; TCRdb has only the in-frame clones, and not every one. Of some 110,000 clones listed, approximately 90% are singletons. The germline V gene encodes CDR1 LGHNA and CDR2 YSLEER. CDR3 size: 17 residues. V lost 1 base and J lost 2, with 17 bases in between. Indicated time point: peripheral blood 6 weeks after treatment start. The specimen was PBMCs, collected around atezolizumab (anti-PD-L1) treatment. J is TRBJ1-1 and V is TRBV4-3; tentative D call: TRBD1 (6 bases). The TCR was taken from a man between 60 and 75 years old with urothelial cancer. Here the CDR3 DNA reads TGCGCCAGCAGCCAAGCAAAGTTGGGCAGGGGCAACACTGAAGCTTTCTTT. The encoded protein is CASSQAKLGRGNTEAFF.